Shown below are 16 T cell receptor beta chains from a single sample sequenced in a study of Ad26.COV2.S vaccination and SARS-CoV-2 variants. Described treatment: approximately 18 received Ad26.COV2.S at low or high dose, single or two shots; several received placebo; per-sample allocation not given. Samples came from day 63 after the first vaccine or placebo injection. The table came from immunoSEQ multiplex PCR; TCRdb's copy has only in-frame clones and leaves some out. Here the sample spans 400,000 to 500,000 clones, approximately 87% being singletons. The sample here was peripheral blood, taken in a trial of Ad26.COV2.S vaccine versus placebo. The receptors here all came from a person aged 18-65 years who received the Ad26.COV2.S COVID-19 vaccine or a placebo.

V and J are TRBV3-1 (or the pseudogene TRBV3-2) and TRBJ1-6; possible D gene TRBD1, 5 bases. In germline, CDR1 is LGHDT, CDR2 YNNKEL (reference sequence). The CDR3 is 15 amino acids. Trimming left V 6 bases short and J 5 bases short, with 14 bases between. CDR3 protein: CASSPAWGDNSPLHF. The CDR3 bases are TGTGCCAGCAGTCCCGCTTGGGGGGATAATTCACCCCTCCACTTT.

V gene TRBV4-1 combines with J gene TRBJ2-2; D remains ambiguous. This CDR3 has 14 residues. Germline CDR1 reads MGHRA; CDR2 reads YSYEKL. Trimming left V 1 base short and J 6 bases short, with 9 bases between. CDR3 in DNA: TGCGCCAGCAGCCAAGTGAAGGGTTCCGGGGAGCTGTTTTTT. It translates to CASSQVKGSGELFF.

CDR3 nucleotide sequence: TGTGCCAGCAGTGAAGTCGGGCGGAATGGCTACACCTTC. Amino acids: CASSEVGRNGYTF. The rearrangement uses TRBV6-1 and TRBJ1-2; D call uncertain. Trimming took off 1 base at V and 6 bases at J, with 9 bases between the two ends. CDR3 length: 13 amino acids. Germline assignment: CDR1 MNHNS and CDR2 SASEGT.

The V gene is TRBV6-2 or TRBV6-3, the J gene TRBJ1-2; D possibly corresponds to TRBD1 (5 bases). Between the trimmed V and J ends, which lost 1 base and 4 bases, there was a span of 10 bases. CDR3 length equals 14 residues. Germline V CDR1 and CDR2: MNHEY, SVGEGT. The CDR3 loop is CASSYYGGTYGYTF. CDR3 coding DNA: TGTGCCAGCAGTTACTACGGGGGTACCTATGGCTACACCTTC.

The chain couples TRBV28 to TRBJ1-5; D is ambiguous. Germline loops: CDR1 MDHEN, CDR2 SYDVKM. The CDR3 loop spans 14 amino acids. Trimming left V 5 bases short and J 3 bases short, with 11 bases between. CDR3 in DNA: TGTGCCAGCAGTCAGACACTTCCCAATCAGCCCCAGCATTTT. It yields the protein CASSQTLPNQPQHF.

This chain links TRBV28 with TRBJ2-1; D is unclear. Trimming stripped 5 bases from V and 10 bases from J, with 9 bases between. This CDR3 has 11 residues. Per germline, CDR1 MDHEN and CDR2 SYDVKM. In DNA, the CDR3 is TGTGCCAGCAGTGACACTCGAGAGCAGTTCTTC. Translating gives CASSDTREQFF.

Details on this clone: Distinct nucleotide sequences in the sample also encode this CDR3. The rearrangement links TRBV5-6 to TRBJ1-5, with no clear D. The germline V gene has CDR1 SGHDT and CDR2 YYEEEE. The CDR3 sequence is 12 residues long. Trimming took off 4 bases at V and 7 bases at J, with 9 bases between the two ends. CDR3 DNA: TGTGCCAGCAGCCTAGGTTCCCAGCCCCAGCATTTT. It yields the protein CASSLGSQPQHF.

This CDR3 is CASSYSTGNSPLHF. The CDR3 region has the DNA TGCGCCAGCAGCTATTCAACAGGGAATTCACCCCTCCACTTT. This chain uses TRBV10-1 with TRBJ1-6; D is possibly TRBD1 (6 bases). Germline CDR1 WNHNN, CDR2 SYGVQD (reference sequence). This CDR3 region has 14 residues. V was pared by 6 bases and J by 7 bases, with 13 bases between.

The CDR3: CASNPSGLYNEQFF. The CDR3 DNA sequence: TGTGCCAGCAACCCGTCCGGCCTCTACAATGAGCAGTTCTTC. V gene TRBV6-2 or TRBV6-3 combines with J gene TRBJ2-1; D uncertain. The germline V gene has CDR1 MNHEY and CDR2 SVGEGT. The CDR3 consists of 14 residues. Deletions cut 7 bases from V and 3 bases from J, with 13 bases between.

The gene calls are TRBV7-9 and TRBJ2-5; D is uncertain. CDR1 SEHNR and CDR2 FQNEAQ come from the germline V gene (reference sequence). This CDR3 is 14 amino acids long. Trimming pared 0 bases from V and 5 bases from J, leaving 10 bases between. As DNA, the CDR3 is TGTGCCAGCAGCTTAGCGGTCAGTCGGGAGACCCAGTACTTC. This sequence encodes CASSLAVSRETQYF.

This sequence joins TRBV6-6 and TRBJ2-2; 8 bases align to TRBD2. Germline V gives CDR1 MNHNY, CDR2 SVGAGI (reference sequence). This CDR3 is built from 16 residues. Trimming at V came to 0 bases and at J to 4 bases, leaving 4 bases not matched to a gene. CDR3 sequence: CASSYSRGGTTGELFF. The CDR3 DNA follows: TGTGCCAGCAGTTACTCGCGCGGGGGGACCACCGGGGAGCTGTTTTTT.

V usage is TRBV6-5 and J usage is TRBJ2-5; 7 bases are shared with TRBD1. The germline gives CDR1 MNHEY, CDR2 SVGAGI. The CDR3 is 16 amino acids. With V trimmed by 0 bases and J by 5 bases, 9 bases remained unmatched. Here the CDR3 DNA reads TGTGCCAGCAGTTACTCTCGGGACAGAGGTTGGGAGACCCAGTACTTC. Encoded protein: CASSYSRDRGWETQYF.

The chain couples TRBV7-3 to TRBJ2-1; 9 bases match TRBD2. V lost 4 bases, J lost 12 bases, and 13 bases stayed unmatched. The CDR3 runs 15 residues. The germline gives CDR1 SGHTA, CDR2 FQGTGA. The CDR3 DNA follows: TGTGCCAGCAGCTACTCCGGGACTAGCCCGACGGGGCAGTTCTTC. It encodes CASSYSGTSPTGQFF.

For the CDR3, the DNA is TGTGCCAGCAGCAAAAGAGGGGCCTCCACAGATACGCAGTATTTT. This codes for CASSKRGASTDTQYF. The V call is TRBV7-9, the J call TRBJ2-3, with D perhaps matching TRBD1 or TRBD2 (5 bases each). The CDR3 runs 15 residues. Germline CDR1 SEHNR, CDR2 FQNEAQ (reference sequence). V lost 5 bases and J 2 bases, leaving 14 bases between the germline ends.

This clone was seen once. The rearrangement joins TRBV30 to TRBJ2-6, with D perhaps matching TRBD1 (6 bases). Germline lookup yields CDR1 GTSNPN and CDR2 SVGIG (reference sequence). This CDR3 spans 17 amino acids. V lost 2 bases, J lost 0 bases, and 14 bases lay in between. The CDR3 is CAWSLDRSSSGANVLTF. CDR3 DNA sequence: TGTGCCTGGAGTTTAGACAGGTCCAGCTCTGGGGCCAACGTCCTGACTTTC.

The chain is built from TRBV5-4 and TRBJ2-5; D remains ambiguous. This CDR3 is built from 16 residues. V lost 4 bases and J 5 bases, leaving 21 bases between the germline ends. The germline V gene has CDR1 SGHNT and CDR2 YYREEE (reference sequence). This CDR3 reads CASSTDTNPYRETQYF. Here the CDR3 DNA reads TGTGCCAGCAGCACAGACACAAACCCTTACCGGGAGACCCAGTACTTC.